A single T cell receptor beta chain is shown here with its context. What it binds is not known. A much larger clone lies one base from this, so it may be a read error. Germline V gene lookup returns CDR1 SGHKS and CDR2 YYEKEE (reference sequence). V was cut by 2 bases and J by 1 base, with 6 bases left in between. CDR3 size: 14 residues. The PCR employed 60 Vbeta primers together with 13 Jbeta primers. Under the authors' procedure: It was a later analysis that counted 79 million or so unique TCR beta chains, of which some 10 million were shared. Libraries were prepared by immunoSEQ multiplex PCR; TCRdb keeps only in-frame clonotypes and omits some of them. V, J and clone size were drawn from that table, and D and trimming were deduced from the DNA. Of some 120,000 clones in the sample, about 80% were seen once. The sample belongs to a study of cytomegalovirus exposure and HLA in healthy donors. Study conclusions and caveats: Clonal expansion, a later analysis showed, was greater in HLA-associated TCR beta chains than in equally common others. Follow-up analysis later connected one missense variant in DCLRE1C with trimming of TCR beta V- and J-genes.

Nominally healthy donors were sampled, though unrecorded immune exposures were likely. The sequenced sample was PBMCs. This chain connects TRBV5-5 to TRBJ2-2; possible D gene TRBD2, 6 bases. The sequence was collected from a woman in her forties or fifties in good health and CMV-seropositive. CDR3 amino acids: CASSFGRNTGELFF. The CDR3 DNA follows: TGTGCCAGCAGCTTCGGGAGGAACACCGGGGAGCTGTTTTTT.